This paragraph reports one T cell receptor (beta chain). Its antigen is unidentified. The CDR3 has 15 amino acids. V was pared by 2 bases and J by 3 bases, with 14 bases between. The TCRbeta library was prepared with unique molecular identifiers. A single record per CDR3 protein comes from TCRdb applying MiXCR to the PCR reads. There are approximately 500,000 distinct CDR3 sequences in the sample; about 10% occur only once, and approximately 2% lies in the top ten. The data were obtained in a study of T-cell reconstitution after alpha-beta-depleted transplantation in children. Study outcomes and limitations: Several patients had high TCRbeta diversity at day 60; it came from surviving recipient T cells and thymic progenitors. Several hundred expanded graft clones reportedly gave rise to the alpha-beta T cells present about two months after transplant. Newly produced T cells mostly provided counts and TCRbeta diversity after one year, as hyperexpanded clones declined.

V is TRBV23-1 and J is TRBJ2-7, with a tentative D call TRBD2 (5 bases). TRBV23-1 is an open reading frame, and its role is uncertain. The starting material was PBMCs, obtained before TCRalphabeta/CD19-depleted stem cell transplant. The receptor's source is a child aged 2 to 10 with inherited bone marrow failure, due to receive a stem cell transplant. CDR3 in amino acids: CASSQPSGRDYEQYF. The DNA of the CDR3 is TGCGCCAGCAGTCAACCCTCAGGCCGGGACTACGAGCAGTACTTC.